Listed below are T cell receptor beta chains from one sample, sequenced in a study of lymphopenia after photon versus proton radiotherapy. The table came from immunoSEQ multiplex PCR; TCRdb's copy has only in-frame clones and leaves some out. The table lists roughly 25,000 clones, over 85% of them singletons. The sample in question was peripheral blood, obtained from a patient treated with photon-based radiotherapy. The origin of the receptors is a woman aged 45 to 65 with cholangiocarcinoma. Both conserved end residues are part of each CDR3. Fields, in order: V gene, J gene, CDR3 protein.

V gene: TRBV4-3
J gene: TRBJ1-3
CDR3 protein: CASSQWRTGNTIYF

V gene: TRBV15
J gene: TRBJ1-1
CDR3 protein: CATSRDYPGRMNTEAFF

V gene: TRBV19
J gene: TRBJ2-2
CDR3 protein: CASSALGRGSNTGELFF

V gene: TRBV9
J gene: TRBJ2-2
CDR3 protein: CASSVVAAVDTGELFF

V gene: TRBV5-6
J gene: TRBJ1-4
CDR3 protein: CASSPPGGRREKLFF

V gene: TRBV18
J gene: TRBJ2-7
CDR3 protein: CASSKPLTSGSYEQYF

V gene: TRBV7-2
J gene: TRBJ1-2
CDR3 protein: CAGSPDNGRDNYGYTF

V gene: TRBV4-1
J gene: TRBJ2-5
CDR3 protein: CASSQDRLAGGKETQYF

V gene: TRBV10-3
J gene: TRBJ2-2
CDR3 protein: CAISLRDRGIGAVTGELFF

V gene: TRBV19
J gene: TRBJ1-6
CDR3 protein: CASTMGGSYNSPLHF

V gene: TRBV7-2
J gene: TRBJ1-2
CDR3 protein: CASSLDQNYGYTF

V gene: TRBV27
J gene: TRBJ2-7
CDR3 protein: CASTPTGTGTYEQYF

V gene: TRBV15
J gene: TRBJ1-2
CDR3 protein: CATSREAGIYGYTF

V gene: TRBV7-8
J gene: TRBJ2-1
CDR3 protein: CASRRSGTAYNEQFF

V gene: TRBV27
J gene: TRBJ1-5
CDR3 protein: CASSTKEGVNQPQHF

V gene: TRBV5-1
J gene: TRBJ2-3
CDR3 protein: CASSIGDTQYF

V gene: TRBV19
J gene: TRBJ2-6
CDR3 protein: CASSVGRGSGANVLTF

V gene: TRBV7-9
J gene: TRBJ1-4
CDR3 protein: CASSLNKVKLFF

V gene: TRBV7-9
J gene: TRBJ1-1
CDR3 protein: CASSLARSRGNTEAFF

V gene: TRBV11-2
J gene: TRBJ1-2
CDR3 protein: CASSSRTGPVNYGYTF